This is a list of T cell receptor beta chains from one sample in a study of technical replicates of blood from a handful of donors. Measured with immunoSEQ multiplex PCR; TCRdb has only the in-frame clones, and not every one. The sample includes around 76,000 clones, 95% to 98% seen only once; the top ten take around 0.22%. Sequenced: T cells isolated from PBMCs. Receptor source: a human donor in good health. The CDR3 runs from the conserved cysteine through the conserved F or W. The D gene is left open where the match is weak. Not all rows give a size; the values are once, few, many and, for expanded clones, a class.

clone size	D gene	V gene	J gene	CDR3 DNA	CDR3 protein
NA	NA	TRBV4-1	TRBJ2-7	TGCGCCAGCAGCCAAGATTACCCGGGGAGCTCCTACGAGCAGTACTTC	CASSQDYPGSSYEQYF
NA	NA	TRBV19	TRBJ1-1	TGTGCCAGTAGTGAAGGGGGAATCAACACTGAAGCTTTCTTT	CASSEGGINTEAFF
NA	NA	TRBV4-1	TRBJ1-1	TGCGCCAGCAAAACAGCTACTGAAGCTTTCTTT	CASKTATEAFF
NA	NA	TRBV9	TRBJ2-1	TGTGCCAGCAGCGTAACCGGGACTCCCTACAATGAGCAGTTCTTC	CASSVTGTPYNEQFF
NA	NA	TRBV7-6	TRBJ2-1	TGTGCCAGCAAGGGGCTTACTTACAATGAGCAGTTCTTC	CASKGLTYNEQFF
NA	TRBD2	TRBV29-1	TRBJ2-5	TGCAGCGTTGACGGGACAGAAGCTAGCGGGACCTACCAAGAGACCCAGTACTTC	CSVDGTEASGTYQETQYF
once	NA	TRBV27	TRBJ2-2	TGTGCCAGCAGACTTGACACCGGGGAGCTGTTTTTT	CASRLDTGELFF
once	TRBD1	TRBV7-2	TRBJ2-7	TGTGCCAGCAGCTGGGACAGGGAGCTGGTAGAGCAGTACTTC	CASSWDRELVEQYF
NA	NA	TRBV29-1	TRBJ2-1	TGCAGCGCGGACAGTCACCGGGAGCAGTTCTTC	CSADSHREQFF
NA	NA	TRBV4-2	TRBJ1-1	TGTGCCAGCAGCCAAGAGGGATTTGGGGGGGGAGGAAGAACTGAAGCTTTCTTT	CASSQEGFGGGGRTEAFF
NA	NA	TRBV19	TRBJ1-2	TGTGCCAGTAGTATAGATCAGGGGAACTATGGCTACACCTTC	CASSIDQGNYGYTF
NA	TRBD2	TRBV11-2	TRBJ2-5	TGTGCCAGCAGCTTGGAGCGGGGGTGGGAGACCCAGTACTTC	CASSLERGWETQYF
NA	TRBD2	TRBV19	TRBJ2-1	TGTGCCAGTAGTATAGGTTTCCGCGGCGGGAGGGCGGATGAGCAGTTCTTC	CASSIGFRGGRADEQFF
NA	NA	TRBV6-1	TRBJ1-5	TGTGCCAGCAGTGGGTTCGGAGATCAGCCCCAGCATTTT	CASSGFGDQPQHF